These 11 T cell receptor beta chains share one sample of origin, sequenced in a study of tumor and adjacent non-tumor tissue in lung cancer. The library came from three nested PCR rounds adapted from ARM-PCR protocols. From the multiplex PCR reads, TCRdb called clonotypes with MiXCR, one entry per CDR3 protein. The sample has approximately 140,000 distinct CDR3 sequences; approximately 64% are singletons. RNA was extracted from bulk tissue without any cell sorting. Sequenced material: lung tumor tissue. The receptor set was obtained from a man between 60 and 70 years old with small cell lung cancer.

Regarding this clonotype: With a much larger clone just one base away, this may be a read error. V usage is TRBV6-1 and J usage is TRBJ2-2; 10 bases are a match to TRBD1. Germline CDR1 is MNHNS and CDR2 is SASEGT. The CDR3 consists of 14 residues. CDR3 bases: TGTACCAGCAGCGGGACAGGGGATACCGGGGAGCTGTTTTTT. Its translation is CTSSGTGDTGELFF.

A few counts support this clonotype. The CDR3 protein is CSVQASLGRDTQYF. The CDR3 region has the DNA TGCAGCGTTCAGGCTAGTTTGGGCAGAGATACGCAGTATTTT. The J gene is TRBJ2-3, the V gene TRBV29-1; the D is unclear. Trimming removed 5 bases at V and 5 bases at J, with 17 bases between. The germline V gene has CDR1 SQVTM and CDR2 ANQGSEA. The CDR3 spans 14 residues.

Note on this clonotype: Germline is not matched at one junction end, which may reflect a read error. The J gene is TRBJ2-7, the V gene TRBV11-3, with D perhaps matching TRBD1 (5 bases). The CDR3 loop spans 13 amino acids. Germline CDR1 SGHNT, CDR2 YENEEA. The CDR3 here is CASSTGQTYEQYF. The CDR3 region has the DNA TGTGCAAGCAGTACAGGACAAACCTACGAGCAGTACTTC.

The gene calls are TRBV21-1 and TRBJ1-6; TRBD1, the table's D call, lacks a check against the DNA. TRBV21-1 is annotated as a pseudogene. This CDR3 has 17 amino acids. The CDR3 loop is CASSRLRPGRGSSPLHF. In DNA form, the CDR3 reads TGTGCCAGCAGCCGCCTGCGGCCAGGCCGGGGCAGTTCACCCCTCCACTTT.

The chain links TRBV6-5 to TRBJ1-1, with D possibly matching TRBD1 (5 bases). CDR1 is MNHEY and CDR2 is SVGAGI in the germline V gene. This CDR3 has 16 residues. V shed 6 bases and J shed 1 base, with 18 bases lying between them. The CDR3 region has the DNA TGTGCCAGCAGCCCCGGACCGGGACGGGGGAACACTGAAGCTTTCTTT. Translated: CASSPGPGRGNTEAFF.

This clonotype was seen more than once but under ten times. This may stem from a read error, because a much larger clone lies one nucleotide away. V usage is TRBV11-3 and J usage is TRBJ2-3; D is unresolved. This CDR3 comprises 13 residues. From germline, CDR1 is SGHNT and CDR2 YENEEA. CDR3 nucleotides: TGTGTCAGCAGCTTTACTGCGCCAGATACGCAGTATTTT. Amino acid sequence: CVSSFTAPDTQYF.

The chain is built from TRBV6-1 and TRBJ2-1; 8 bases are shared with TRBD2. The germline gives CDR1 MNHNS, CDR2 SASEGT. The ends lost 10 bases at V and 4 bases at J; junction bases unmatched: 15. CDR3 length equals 16 residues. The CDR3 loop reads CANSFHREGAYNEQFF. The CDR3 nucleotides read TGTGCCAACAGCTTCCATCGGGAGGGTGCTTACAATGAGCAGTTCTTC.

On this clonotype itself: This may stem from a read error, because a much larger clone lies one nucleotide away. The rearrangement joins TRBV4-1 to TRBJ1-6; TRBD1 aligns across 9 bases. From germline, CDR1 is MGHRA and CDR2 YSYEKL. The length of the CDR3 is 16 residues. This chain's CDR3 is CVSSQEGTGRRSPLHF. CDR3 coding DNA: TGCGTCAGCAGCCAAGAGGGGACAGGGCGACGGTCACCCCTCCACTTT.

A single count supports this clonotype. At one end, the junction sequence differs from germline, possibly due to a read error. The chain uses TRBV4-1 and TRBJ2-1; TRBD2 is a possible D gene (5 bases). This CDR3 has 14 amino acids. Per germline, CDR1 MGHRA and CDR2 YSYEKL. The CDR3 reads CPSSLSAASNEQFF. The CDR3 DNA is TGCCCCAGCAGCCTTTCGGCGGCTAGCAATGAGCAGTTCTTT.

This clonotype showed up just a few times. The V gene is TRBV4-2, the J gene TRBJ2-7; D is uncertain. The CDR3 has 14 amino acids. Germline loops: CDR1 LGHNA, CDR2 YNFKEQ. The ends were cut back, 0 bases at V and 4 bases at J, with 10 bases in the middle. The chain's CDR3 is CASSQDRVGYEQYF. For the CDR3, the DNA is TGTGCCAGCAGCCAAGATCGGGTGGGATACGAGCAGTACTTC.

J is TRBJ1-1 and V is TRBV29-1; 7 nucleotides align to TRBD1. The V gene end was trimmed by 7 bases and the J gene end by 5 bases; junction bases not matched to a gene: 7. The germline V gene encodes CDR1 SQVTM and CDR2 ANQGSEA. The CDR3 totals 12 residues. CDR3 in amino acids: CSANRGVTEAFF. In nucleotides, the CDR3 is TGCAGCGCTAACAGGGGAGTTACTGAAGCTTTCTTT.